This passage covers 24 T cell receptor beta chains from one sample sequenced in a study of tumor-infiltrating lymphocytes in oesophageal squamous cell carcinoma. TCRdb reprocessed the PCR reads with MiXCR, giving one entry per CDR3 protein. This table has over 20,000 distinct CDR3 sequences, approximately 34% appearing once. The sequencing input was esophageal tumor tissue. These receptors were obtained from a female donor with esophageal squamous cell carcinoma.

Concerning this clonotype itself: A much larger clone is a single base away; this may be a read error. CDR3 in DNA: TGTGCCAGCAGCCCCCCCGGGGCTAGCGGGAGAGGGGGTCGATGGAATGAGCAGTACTTC. It translates to CASSPPGASGRGGRWNEQYF. The V gene is TRBV12-3 or TRBV12-4, the J gene TRBJ2-3; 10 nucleotides align to TRBD2. The DNA end is more similar to TRBJ2-7, so the J call may be wrong. The CDR3 covers 20 residues.

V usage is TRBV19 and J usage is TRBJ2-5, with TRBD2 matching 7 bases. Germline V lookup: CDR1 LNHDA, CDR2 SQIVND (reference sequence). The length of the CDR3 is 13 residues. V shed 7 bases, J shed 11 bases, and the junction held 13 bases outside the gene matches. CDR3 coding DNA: TGTGCCAGTATGTTCGGGAGGAACAATGAGCAGTACTTC. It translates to CASMFGRNNEQYF. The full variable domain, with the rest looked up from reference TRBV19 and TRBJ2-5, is DGGITQSPKYLFRKEGQNVTLSCEQNLNHDAMYWYRQDPGQGLRLIYYSQIVNDFQKGDIAEGYSVSREKKESFPLTVTSAQKNPTAFYLCASMFGRNNEQYFGPGTRLLVL.

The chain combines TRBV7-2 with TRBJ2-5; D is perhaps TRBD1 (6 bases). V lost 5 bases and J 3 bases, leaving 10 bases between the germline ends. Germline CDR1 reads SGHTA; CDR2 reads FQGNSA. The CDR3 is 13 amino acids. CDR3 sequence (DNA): TGTGCCAGCAGCGGGTACAGGGAAGAGACCCAGTACTTC. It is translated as CASSGYREETQYF.

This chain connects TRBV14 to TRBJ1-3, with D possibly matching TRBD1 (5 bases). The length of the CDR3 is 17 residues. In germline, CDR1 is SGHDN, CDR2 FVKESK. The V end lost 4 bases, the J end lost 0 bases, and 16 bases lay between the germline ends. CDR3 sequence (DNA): TGTGCCAGCAGCCCGGGCCGATCAGGGCGCTCTGGAAACACCATATATTTT. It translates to CASSPGRSGRSGNTIYF.

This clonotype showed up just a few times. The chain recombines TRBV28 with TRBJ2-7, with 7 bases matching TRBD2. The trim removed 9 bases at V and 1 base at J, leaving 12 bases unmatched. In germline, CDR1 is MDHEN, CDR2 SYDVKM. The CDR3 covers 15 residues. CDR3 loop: CASDSLSGTSYEQYF. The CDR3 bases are TGTGCCAGTGACAGCTTAAGCGGGACGTCCTACGAGCAGTACTTC.

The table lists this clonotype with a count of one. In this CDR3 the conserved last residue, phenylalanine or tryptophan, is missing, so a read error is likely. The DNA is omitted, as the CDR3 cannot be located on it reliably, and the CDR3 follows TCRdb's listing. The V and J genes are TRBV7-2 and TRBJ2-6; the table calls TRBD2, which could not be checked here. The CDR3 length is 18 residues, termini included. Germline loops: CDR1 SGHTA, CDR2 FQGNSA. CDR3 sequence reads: CASSTRTSGRYNEQYFGA.

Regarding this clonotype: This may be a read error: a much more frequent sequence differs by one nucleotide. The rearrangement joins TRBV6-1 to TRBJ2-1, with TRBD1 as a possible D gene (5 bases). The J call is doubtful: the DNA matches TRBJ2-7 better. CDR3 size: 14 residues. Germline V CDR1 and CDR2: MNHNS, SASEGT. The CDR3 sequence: CASRDNSFYNEQYF. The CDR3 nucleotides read TGTGCCAGCAGGGACAACTCATTCTACAATGAGCAGTACTTC.

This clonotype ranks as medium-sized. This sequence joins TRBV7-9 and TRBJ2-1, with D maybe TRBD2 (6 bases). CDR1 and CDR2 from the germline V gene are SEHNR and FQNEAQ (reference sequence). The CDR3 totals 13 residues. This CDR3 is CGGVYTGADEQFF. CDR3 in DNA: TGTGGCGGCGTCTATACGGGAGCTGATGAGCAGTTCTTC.

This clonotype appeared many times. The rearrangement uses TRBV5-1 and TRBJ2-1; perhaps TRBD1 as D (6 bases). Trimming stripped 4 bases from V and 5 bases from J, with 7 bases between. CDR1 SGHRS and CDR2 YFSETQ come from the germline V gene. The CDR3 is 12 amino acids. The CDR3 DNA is TGCGCCAGCAGCCGACAGGACAATGAGCAGTTCTTC. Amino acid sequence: CASSRQDNEQFF.

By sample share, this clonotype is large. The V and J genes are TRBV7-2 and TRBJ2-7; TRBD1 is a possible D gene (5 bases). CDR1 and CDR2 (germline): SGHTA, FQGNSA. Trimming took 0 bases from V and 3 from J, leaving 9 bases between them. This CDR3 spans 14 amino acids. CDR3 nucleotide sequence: TGTGCCAGCAGCTTAGCCGCAGGGAACTACGAGCAGTACTTC. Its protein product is CASSLAAGNYEQYF.

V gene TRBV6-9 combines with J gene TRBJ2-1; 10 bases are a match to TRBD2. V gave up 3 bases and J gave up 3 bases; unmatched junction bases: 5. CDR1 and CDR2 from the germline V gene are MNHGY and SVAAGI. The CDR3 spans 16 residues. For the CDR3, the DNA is TGTGCCAGCAGTTACGAGCGGGGGGGTATCTACAATGAGCAGTTCTTC. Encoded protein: CASSYERGGIYNEQFF.

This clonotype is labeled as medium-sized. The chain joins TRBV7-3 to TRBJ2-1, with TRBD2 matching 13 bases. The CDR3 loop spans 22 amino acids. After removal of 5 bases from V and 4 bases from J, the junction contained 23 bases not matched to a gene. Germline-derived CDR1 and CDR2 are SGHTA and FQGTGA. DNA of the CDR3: TGTGCCAGCAGCCCCGGGACTGGCCGGCCAGGAGGGACTAGCGGGGCATACAATGAGCAGTTCTTC. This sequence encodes CASSPGTGRPGGTSGAYNEQFF.

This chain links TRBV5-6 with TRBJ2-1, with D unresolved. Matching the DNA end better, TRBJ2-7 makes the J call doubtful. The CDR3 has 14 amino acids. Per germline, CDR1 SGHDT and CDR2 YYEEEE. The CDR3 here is CASSPQGNPYEQYF. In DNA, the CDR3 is TGTGCCAGCAGCCCACAAGGGAACCCCTACGAGCAGTACTTC.

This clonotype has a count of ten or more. This chain's CDR3 is CASGKGQRVEAFF. CDR3 coding DNA: TGTGCCAGCGGCAAAGGCCAAAGGGTTGAAGCTTTCTTT. J is TRBJ1-1 and V is TRBV6-1, with no clear D. V lost 8 bases, J lost 7 bases, and 17 bases lay in between. Germline V gene lookup returns CDR1 MNHNS and CDR2 SASEGT. The CDR3 has 13 residues.

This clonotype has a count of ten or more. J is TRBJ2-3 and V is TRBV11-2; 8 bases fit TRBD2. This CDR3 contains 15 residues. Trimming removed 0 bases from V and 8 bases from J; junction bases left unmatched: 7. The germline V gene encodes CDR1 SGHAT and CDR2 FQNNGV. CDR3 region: CASSLESGGKSTQYF. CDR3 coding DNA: TGTGCCAGCAGCTTAGAGTCGGGAGGGAAGAGTACGCAGTATTTT.

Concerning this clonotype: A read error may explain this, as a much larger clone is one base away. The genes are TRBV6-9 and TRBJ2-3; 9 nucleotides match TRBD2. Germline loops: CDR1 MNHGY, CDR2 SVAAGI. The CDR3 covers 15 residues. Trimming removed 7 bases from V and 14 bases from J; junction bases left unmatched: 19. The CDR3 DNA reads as TGTGCCAGCAACGGACTAGCGCTTCTAGCCGGGGAGCTGTATTTT. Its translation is CASNGLALLAGELYF.

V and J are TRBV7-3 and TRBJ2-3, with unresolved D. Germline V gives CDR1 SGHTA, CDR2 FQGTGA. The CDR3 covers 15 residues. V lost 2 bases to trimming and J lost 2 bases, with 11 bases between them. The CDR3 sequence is CASSLLFLNTDTQYF. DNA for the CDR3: TGTGCCAGCAGCTTACTCTTCCTAAACACAGATACGCAGTATTTT. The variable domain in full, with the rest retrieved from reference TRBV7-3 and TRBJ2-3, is GAGVSQTPSNKVTEKGKYVELRCDPISGHTALYWYRQSLGQGPEFLIYFQGTGAADDSGLPNDRFFAVRPEGSVSTLKIQRTERGDSAVYLCASSLLFLNTDTQYFGPGTRLTVL.

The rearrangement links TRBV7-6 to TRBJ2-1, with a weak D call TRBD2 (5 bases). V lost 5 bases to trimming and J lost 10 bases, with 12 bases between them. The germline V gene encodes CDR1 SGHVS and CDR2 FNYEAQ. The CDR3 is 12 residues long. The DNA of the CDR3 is TGTGCCAGCAGCATCTATCGCGGGGAGCAGTTCTTC. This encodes CASSIYRGEQFF.

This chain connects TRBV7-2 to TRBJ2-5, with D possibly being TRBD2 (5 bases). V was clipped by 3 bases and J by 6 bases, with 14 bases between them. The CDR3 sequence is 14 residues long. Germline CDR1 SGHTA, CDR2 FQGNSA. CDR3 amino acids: CASSLRTPGKTQYF. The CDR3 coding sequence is TGTGCCAGCAGCTTGCGGACTCCCGGAAAGACCCAGTACTTC.

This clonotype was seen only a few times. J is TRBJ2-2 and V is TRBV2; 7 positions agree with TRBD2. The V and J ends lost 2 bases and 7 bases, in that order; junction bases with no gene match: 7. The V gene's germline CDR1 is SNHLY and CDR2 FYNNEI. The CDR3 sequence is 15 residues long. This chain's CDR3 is CASSESRLAIGELFF. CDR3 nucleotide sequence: TGTGCCAGCAGTGAAAGCCGACTAGCAATCGGGGAGCTGTTTTTT.

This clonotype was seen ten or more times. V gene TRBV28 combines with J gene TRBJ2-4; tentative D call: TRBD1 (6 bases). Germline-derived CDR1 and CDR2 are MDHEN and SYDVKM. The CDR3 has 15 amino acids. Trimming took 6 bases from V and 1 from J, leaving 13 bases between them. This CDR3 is CASSYRDLAKNIQYF. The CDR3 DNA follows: TGTGCCAGCAGCTACAGGGATTTGGCCAAAAACATTCAGTACTTC.

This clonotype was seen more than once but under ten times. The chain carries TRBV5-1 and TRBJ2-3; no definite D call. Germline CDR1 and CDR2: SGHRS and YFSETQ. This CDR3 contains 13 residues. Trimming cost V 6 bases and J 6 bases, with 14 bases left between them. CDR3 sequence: CASTPDGWDTQYF. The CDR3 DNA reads TGCGCCAGCACCCCCGACGGTTGGGATACGCAGTATTTT.

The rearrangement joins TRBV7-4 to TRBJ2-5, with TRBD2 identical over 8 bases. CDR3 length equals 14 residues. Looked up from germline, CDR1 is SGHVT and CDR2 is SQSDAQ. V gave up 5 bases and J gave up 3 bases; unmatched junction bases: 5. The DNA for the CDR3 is TGTGCCAGCAGCAATAGCGGGGAGAAAGAGACCCAGTACTTC. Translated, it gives CASSNSGEKETQYF.

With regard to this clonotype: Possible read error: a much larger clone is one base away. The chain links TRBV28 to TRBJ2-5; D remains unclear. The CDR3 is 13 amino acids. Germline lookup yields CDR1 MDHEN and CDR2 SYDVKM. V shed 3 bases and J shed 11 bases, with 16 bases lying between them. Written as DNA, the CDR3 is TGTGCCAGCAGTTTCGGGTCCTACAATGAGCAGTACTTC. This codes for CASSFGSYNEQYF.